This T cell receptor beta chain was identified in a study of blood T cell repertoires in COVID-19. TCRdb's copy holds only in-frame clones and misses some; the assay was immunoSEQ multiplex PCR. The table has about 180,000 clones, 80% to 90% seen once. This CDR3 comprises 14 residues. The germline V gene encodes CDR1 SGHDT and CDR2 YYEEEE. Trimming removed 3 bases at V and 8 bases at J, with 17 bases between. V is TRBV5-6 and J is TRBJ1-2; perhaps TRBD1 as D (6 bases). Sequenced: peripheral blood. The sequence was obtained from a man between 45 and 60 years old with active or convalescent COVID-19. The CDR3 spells CASSSKQGSVGYTF. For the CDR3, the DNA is TGTGCCAGCAGCTCCAAACAGGGTAGTGTAGGCTACACCTTC.